This T cell receptor (beta chain) was captured in a study of cytomegalovirus exposure and HLA in healthy donors. PCR involved 60 Vbeta and 13 Jbeta primers. Profiling relied on immunoSEQ multiplex PCR, and the TCRdb table lists in-frame clones only, not all of them. In the table there are 150,000 to 200,000 clones, 81% of which are singletons. This clone has only a few counts. The sequence was obtained from a man aged 50 to 59 in good health and CMV-seropositive. Sequencing used PBMCs.

The CDR3 here is CASSLPRRATAYGYTF. CDR3 coding DNA: TGTGCCAGCAGTTTGCCCCGGCGAGCGACGGCCTATGGCTACACCTTC. The J gene is TRBJ1-2, the V gene TRBV28; D call uncertain. This CDR3 is 16 amino acids long. V lost 3 bases to trimming and J lost 4 bases, with 18 bases between them. CDR1 and CDR2 from the germline V gene are MDHEN and SYDVKM.